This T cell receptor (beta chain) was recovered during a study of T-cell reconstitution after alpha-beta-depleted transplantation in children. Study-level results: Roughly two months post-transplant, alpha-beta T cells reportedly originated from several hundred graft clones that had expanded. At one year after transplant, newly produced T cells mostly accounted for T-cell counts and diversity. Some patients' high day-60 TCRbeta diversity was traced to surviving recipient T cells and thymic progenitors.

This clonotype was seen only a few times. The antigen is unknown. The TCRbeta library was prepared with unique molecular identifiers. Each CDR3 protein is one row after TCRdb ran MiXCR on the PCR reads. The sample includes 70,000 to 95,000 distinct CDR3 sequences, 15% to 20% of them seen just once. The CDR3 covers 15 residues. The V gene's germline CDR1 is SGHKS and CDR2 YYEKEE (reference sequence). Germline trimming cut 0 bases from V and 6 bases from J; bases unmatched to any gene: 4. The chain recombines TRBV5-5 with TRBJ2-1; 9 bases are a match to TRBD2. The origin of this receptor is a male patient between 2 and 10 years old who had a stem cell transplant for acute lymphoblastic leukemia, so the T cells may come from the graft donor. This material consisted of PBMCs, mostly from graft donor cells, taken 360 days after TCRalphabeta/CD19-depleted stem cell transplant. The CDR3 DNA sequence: TGTGCCAGCAGCTTGGACCTAGCGGGGTTCAATGAGCAGTTCTTC. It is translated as CASSLDLAGFNEQFF.